This section outlines one T cell receptor beta chain sequence together with its context. Participants' reported clinical history set cohort assignment. In the authors' workflow: Estimation of nucleated cell counts relied on the amplification of reference gene primers. TCRdb's copy holds only in-frame clones and misses some; the assay was immunoSEQ multiplex PCR. V and J calls and clone size are as listed in that table; D and trimming were resolved from the DNA. The table has 400,000 to 450,000 clones, about 90% seen once. The source of the sample is a study of blood T cell repertoires in COVID-19. V dropped 5 bases and J dropped 7 bases, with 11 bases sitting between them. CDR1 is SGHTA and CDR2 is FQGNSA in the germline V gene. The CDR3 is 12 residues long.

The sample consisted of PBMCs or T cells enriched from blood (not recorded which). This clonotype was sampled from a man younger than 35 who had recovered from COVID-19. V is TRBV7-2 and J is TRBJ1-2; tentatively, D is TRBD1 (6 bases). CDR3 protein: CASSPGTSGYTF. For the CDR3, the DNA is TGTGCCAGCAGCCCCGGGACAAGTGGCTACACCTTC.